This T cell receptor (beta chain) was recovered during a study of blood T cell repertoires in COVID-19. Study summary: Cohort 3 recovery required two negative PCRs, clearance, or symptom resolution.

The method was immunoSEQ multiplex PCR; TCRdb's version includes in-frame clones alone and lacks a portion of them. The repertoire has roughly 200,000 clones, around 87% of them found once; the top ten carry around 25%. Trimming at V came to 3 bases and at J to 0 bases, leaving 2 bases not matched to a gene. This CDR3 has 16 amino acids. The germline V gene encodes CDR1 LGHNA and CDR2 YNFKEQ. V and J are TRBV4-2 and TRBJ2-1; 10 bases line up with TRBD2. This clonotype originated in a woman in her thirties or forties in a cohort exposed to, infected with or recovered from COVID-19 (not recorded which). Material for sequencing was PBMCs or T cells enriched from blood (not recorded which). In DNA form, the CDR3 reads TGTGCCAGCAGCCACTTAGCGGGAGGCTCCTACAATGAGCAGTTCTTC. It translates to CASSHLAGGSYNEQFF.